The clone carrying this T cell receptor (beta chain) was seen a single time. This sample is drawn from a study of control samples from healthy donors and cancer patients. Some clones are missing from TCRdb's copy, which holds only in-frame ones; the method was immunoSEQ multiplex PCR. The repertoire holds 70,000 or so clones, with nearly 90% as singletons. This CDR3 is built from 13 residues. CDR1 and CDR2 from the germline V gene are WNHNN and SYGVQD (reference sequence). With 6 bases removed from V and 5 bases from J, the gap between germline ends came to 13 bases. The sequenced sample was PBMCs. The source is a man aged 60 to 69 with lung cancer. The V call is TRBV10-1, the J call TRBJ1-1; D unclear. The chain's CDR3 is CASREGIYTEAFF. CDR3 nucleotide sequence: TGCGCCAGCAGAGAGGGTATTTATACTGAAGCTTTCTTT.